This TCR beta chain was observed in a study of blood T cell repertoires in COVID-19. Study overall: PBMCs, B-cell-depleted T cells, or T cells provided the cDNA or gDNA that made up the material.

Sequenced by immunoSEQ multiplex PCR; TCRdb stores in-frame clones only, minus some. The repertoire includes 200,000 to 250,000 clones, around 83% of them detected once, and 10% sits in the top ten. Trimming left V 2 bases short and J 4 bases short, with 6 bases between. From germline, CDR1 is MNHNY and CDR2 SVGAGI (reference sequence). There are 12 residues in the CDR3. Material for sequencing was peripheral blood. This receptor was taken from a woman between 45 and 60 years old with COVID-19, enrolled during active disease. The gene calls are TRBV6-6 and TRBJ2-7, with D tentatively TRBD2 (6 bases). In nucleotides, the CDR3 is TGTGCCAGCAGTTACCGGGGGTACGAGCAGTACGTC. This sequence encodes CASSYRGYEQYV.